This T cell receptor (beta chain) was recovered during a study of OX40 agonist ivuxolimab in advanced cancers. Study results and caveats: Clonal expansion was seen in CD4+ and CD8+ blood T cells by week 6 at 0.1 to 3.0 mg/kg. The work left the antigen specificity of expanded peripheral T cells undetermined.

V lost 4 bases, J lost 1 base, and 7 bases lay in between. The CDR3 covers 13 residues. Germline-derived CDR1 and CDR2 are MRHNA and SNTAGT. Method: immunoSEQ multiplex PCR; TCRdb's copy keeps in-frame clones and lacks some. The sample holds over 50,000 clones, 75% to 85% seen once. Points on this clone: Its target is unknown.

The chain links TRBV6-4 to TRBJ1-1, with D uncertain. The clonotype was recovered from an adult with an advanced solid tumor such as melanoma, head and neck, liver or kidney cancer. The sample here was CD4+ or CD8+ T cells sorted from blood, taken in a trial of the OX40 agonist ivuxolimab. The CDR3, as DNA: TGTGCCAGCAGTGCAGAGAAGAACACTGAAGCTTTCTTT. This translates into CASSAEKNTEAFF.